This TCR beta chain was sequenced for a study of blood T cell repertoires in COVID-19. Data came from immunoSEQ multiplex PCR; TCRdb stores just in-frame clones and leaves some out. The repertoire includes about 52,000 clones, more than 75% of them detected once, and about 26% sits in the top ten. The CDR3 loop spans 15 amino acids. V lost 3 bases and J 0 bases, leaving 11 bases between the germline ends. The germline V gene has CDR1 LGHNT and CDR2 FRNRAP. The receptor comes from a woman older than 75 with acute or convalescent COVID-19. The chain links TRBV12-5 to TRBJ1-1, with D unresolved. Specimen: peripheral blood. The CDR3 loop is CASGFTGNMNTEAFF. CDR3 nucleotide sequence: TGTGCTAGTGGTTTCACGGGGAACATGAACACTGAAGCTTTCTTT.